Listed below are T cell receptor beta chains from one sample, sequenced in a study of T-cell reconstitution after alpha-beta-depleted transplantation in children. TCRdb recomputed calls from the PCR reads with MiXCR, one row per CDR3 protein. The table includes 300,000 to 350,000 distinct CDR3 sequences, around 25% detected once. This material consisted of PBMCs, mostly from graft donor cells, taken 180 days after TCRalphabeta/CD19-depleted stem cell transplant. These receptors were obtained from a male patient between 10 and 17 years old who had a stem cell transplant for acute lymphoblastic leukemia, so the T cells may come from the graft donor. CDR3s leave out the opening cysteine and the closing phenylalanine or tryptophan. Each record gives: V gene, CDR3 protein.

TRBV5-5,ASSLVPGQGATGELF
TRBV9,ASSIGRVTDTQY
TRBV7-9,ASSFRGTDTQY
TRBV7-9,ASSSKRARETQY
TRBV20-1,SALAQGPGTNEKLF
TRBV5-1,PSSQSPGGRETQY
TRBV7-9,ASSLRYYGYT
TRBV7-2,ASSLAPGLSIEQY
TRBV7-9,ASSPAQERVEQF
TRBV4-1,ASSPSHLRDRGETQY
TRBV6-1,ASSRPGQGRHEQY
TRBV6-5,ASSQGRTEAF
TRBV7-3,ASSLEIFTGELF
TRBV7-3,ASSLTPGANEQF
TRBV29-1,SVFGRDPEAF
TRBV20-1,SARGTESNTGELF
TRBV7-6,ASSLRTGNSGANVLT
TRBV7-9,ASSLVGQGRGETQY
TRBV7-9,ASSPRTGNLGETQY
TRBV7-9,ASSYLWAGVGSYEQY
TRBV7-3,ASSLQGLAGGGVYYEQF
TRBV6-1,ASSPWPYNEQF
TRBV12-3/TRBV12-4,ASTSQGGTQY
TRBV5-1,ASSLSAGTNEKLF
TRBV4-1,ASSQVRAGFNEKLF
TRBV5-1,ASSLKDGSSYEQY
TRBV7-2,ASSFSGLAGGYYEQY